A single sample gave rise to the 16 T cell receptor beta chains below, sequenced in a study of human T cells and chemical hapten exposure. The time point: patch test 3, about 24 weeks after DPC sensitization. Treatment of the sample: therapeutic diphenylcyclopropenone sensitization with weekly scalp DPC. TCRdb passed the RACE reads through MiXCR, listing each CDR3 protein once. The sample carries 100,000 or so distinct CDR3 sequences, less than 35% recorded once. The input for sequencing was whole blood, taken in connection with sensitization to the hapten diphenylcyclopropenone (DPC). The receptors originated from a man aged 40-50 years with alopecia areata. Some clones in this sample may be carry-over from other donors' samples.

The CDR3 nucleotides read TGTGCCAGCAGCTGGGATAGGGGGGTGAGTGAGCAGTACTTC. It encodes CASSWDRGVSEQYF. This rearrangement joins TRBV7-8 to TRBJ2-7; D is possibly TRBD1 or TRBD2 (6 bases each). V gave up 4 bases and J gave up 7 bases, with 17 bases separating them. Germline CDR1 SGHVS, CDR2 FQNEAQ. The CDR3 extends over 14 amino acids.

The V call is TRBV5-1, the J call TRBJ2-3; D is possibly TRBD2 (6 bases). The germline CDR1 and CDR2 sequences are SGHRS and YFSETQ. The CDR3 length is 14 residues. Trimming removed 4 bases from V and 0 bases from J, with 9 bases in between. The CDR3 loop is CASSGRTSTDTQYF. The CDR3 DNA sequence: TGCGCCAGCAGCGGGAGGACTAGCACAGATACGCAGTATTTT.

The chain recombines TRBV5-1 with TRBJ1-1; 9 bases fit TRBD1. The CDR3 consists of 14 residues. Trimming cost V 6 bases and J 4 bases; bases outside gene matches: 7. Germline V gene sequence: CDR1 SGHRS, CDR2 YFSETQ. CDR3 DNA sequence: TGCGCCAGCATCCTTGGACAGGGGAGCACTGAAGCTTTCTTT. Translation: CASILGQGSTEAFF.

The V and J genes are TRBV7-2 and TRBJ2-7; 7 bases line up with TRBD2. The germline CDR1 and CDR2 sequences are SGHTA and FQGNSA. The CDR3 runs to 16 residues. The ends lost 5 bases at V and 0 bases at J; junction bases unmatched: 10. CDR3 amino acids: CASSPPPRTSSYEQYF. The CDR3 DNA is TGTGCCAGCAGCCCCCCCCCGAGGACTAGCTCCTACGAGCAGTACTTC.

The V gene is TRBV18, the J gene TRBJ2-5, with a possible D match to TRBD1 (5 bases). Germline V gene lookup returns CDR1 KGHSH and CDR2 LQKENI. The V and J ends lost 5 bases and 5 bases respectively, with 21 bases between them. This CDR3 has 16 residues. For the CDR3, the DNA is TGTGCCAGCTCATACACAACACCTCCTGGACATGAGACCCAGTACTTC. Translating gives CASSYTTPPGHETQYF.

The CDR3 DNA sequence: TGTGCCAGCAGTGAATTGCCGGGAGAAACCTACGAGCAGTACGTC. This sequence encodes CASSELPGETYEQYV. The chain is built from TRBV25-1 and TRBJ2-7; possibly TRBD2 for D (6 bases). Trimming took off 1 base at V and 2 bases at J, with 12 bases between the two ends. The CDR3 has 15 residues. Germline V gives CDR1 MGHDK, CDR2 SYGVNS.

This clonotype was found a few times. The rearrangement links TRBV9 to TRBJ2-7; no reliable D call. There are 18 residues in the CDR3. From germline, CDR1 is SGDLS and CDR2 YYNGEE. The V and J ends lost 0 bases and 2 bases respectively, with 21 bases between them. In nucleotides, the CDR3 is TGTGCCAGCAGCGTAGGGCTTTCTTTTAAACCGATACCCTACGAGCAGTACGTC. Protein sequence: CASSVGLSFKPIPYEQYV.

This clonotype turned up a few times. The V and J genes are TRBV6-6 and TRBJ1-1, with D maybe TRBD1 (5 bases). Germline V lookup: CDR1 MNHNY, CDR2 SVGAGI (reference sequence). This CDR3 has 17 amino acids. The germline V and J ends were trimmed by 5 bases and 1 base, with 20 bases remaining between them. For the CDR3, the DNA is TGTGCCAGCAGTAAACGACCCCTCAGGGATAAGAACACTGAAGCTTTCTTT. Protein product: CASSKRPLRDKNTEAFF.

Relative to its sample, this clonotype is medium-sized. The chain joins TRBV20-1 to TRBJ2-7, with D maybe TRBD2 (6 bases). Germline V gene data show CDR1 as DFQATT and CDR2 as SNEGSKA (reference sequence). The CDR3 is made up of 12 amino acids. V was shortened by 2 bases and J by 7 bases, with 12 bases between the two germline ends. In DNA form, the CDR3 reads TGCAGTGCTAGACCGCGGGATACAGAGCAGTACTTC. Translating it yields CSARPRDTEQYF.

This clonotype was recorded many times. J is TRBJ2-2 and V is TRBV9; no definite D call. V lost 0 bases and J 1 base, leaving 4 bases between the germline ends. The CDR3 length is 14 residues. The germline V gene encodes CDR1 SGDLS and CDR2 YYNGEE. For the CDR3, the DNA is TGTGCCAGCAGCGTAGAGCTGAACACCGGGGAGCTGTTTTTT. Residues: CASSVELNTGELFF.

This clonotype was seen more than once but under ten times. The genes are TRBV18 and TRBJ2-6, with D unresolved. The CDR3 covers 15 residues. Germline V gene data show CDR1 as KGHSH and CDR2 as LQKENI. V dropped 3 bases and J dropped 2 bases, with 8 bases sitting between them. CDR3 residues: CASSPTAPGANVLTF. Written as DNA, the CDR3 is TGTGCCAGCTCACCTACCGCCCCTGGGGCCAACGTCCTGACTTTC.

The rearrangement uses TRBV10-3 and TRBJ2-1; 9 bases match TRBD2. The V and J ends lost 7 bases and 7 bases, in that order; junction bases with no gene match: 20. The V gene's germline CDR1 is ENHRY and CDR2 SYGVKD. The CDR3 is 18 residues long. The CDR3 DNA reads as TGTGCCATCAAAGGGGGCGGAAGTACTAGCGGGCCGCTTAATGAGCAGTTCTTC. This sequence encodes CAIKGGGSTSGPLNEQFF.

The sample holds a few counts of this clonotype. The genes are TRBV2 and TRBJ2-7; D is tentatively TRBD1 or TRBD2 (6 bases each). V was cut by 6 bases and J by 0 bases, with 18 bases left in between. Germline V gives CDR1 SNHLY, CDR2 FYNNEI. This CDR3 is built from 16 residues. The CDR3 nucleotides read TGTGCCAGCAGCTCCGAATTGGGGGGCTCCTCCTACGAGCAGTACTTC. Its protein product is CASSSELGGSSYEQYF.

The rearrangement joins TRBV28 to TRBJ2-3; the D is unclear. The CDR3 length is 16 residues. V lost 1 base and J lost 2, with 13 bases in between. Germline V gene lookup returns CDR1 MDHEN and CDR2 SYDVKM. The CDR3 sequence is CASSLSENPSTDTQYF. In nucleotides, the CDR3 is TGTGCCAGCAGTTTATCGGAGAACCCTTCCACAGATACGCAGTATTTT.

This clonotype was seen only once. The germline gene is not matched at one end of the junction; a read error may be the cause. The rearrangement joins TRBV7-7 to TRBJ2-5; 8 nucleotides line up with TRBD1. CDR3 length: 14 residues. Germline CDR1 reads SSHAT; CDR2 reads FNYEAQ (reference sequence). The CDR3 sequence: CASSHGQGQETQYF. The CDR3 DNA reads TGTGCTAGCAGCCACGGACAGGGCCAAGAGACCCAGTACTTC.

This clonotype was found a few times. V is TRBV28 and J is TRBJ2-7; the D call may be TRBD1 or TRBD2 (5 bases each). Trimming removed 3 bases at V and 9 bases at J, with 12 bases between. Looked up from germline, CDR1 is MDHEN and CDR2 is SYDVKM. The CDR3 loop spans 12 amino acids. The CDR3 loop is CASSFRVGTQYF. CDR3 DNA: TGTGCCAGCAGTTTCAGGGTTGGGACGCAGTACTTC.